This T cell receptor beta chain was captured by sequencing in a study of cytomegalovirus exposure and HLA in healthy donors. Looking at the study overall: Sequencing of 150 million to 200 million T cells in an earlier analysis found 100 million to 140 million unique TCR beta sequences. Findings of the study overall: Donors belonging to an Asian-associated ancestry cluster reportedly showed fewer N-insertions in productive TCRs than the roughly 700-donor mean, according to what a later analysis found. In an earlier analysis, about 87% or about 30%: the productive usage of most TCR beta V segments.

The germline V gene encodes CDR1 MNHEY and CDR2 SVGAGI. The CDR3 is 14 residues long. This PCR relied on a set of 60 Vbeta primers and 13 Jbeta primers. Sequencing used immunoSEQ multiplex PCR; TCRdb keeps in-frame clones, though not all of them. This sample has some 150,000 clones, with roughly four fifths found just once. This clone appeared a single time. Its cognate antigen is unknown. One junction end disagrees with the germline gene, perhaps due to a read error. The sample taken for sequencing was PBMCs. This TCR was sampled from a female donor in good health and CMV-seronegative. The chain joins TRBV6-5 to TRBJ2-4; D might be TRBD2 (6 bases). CDR3 sequence reads: CASSSVLAKNSQYF. The DNA for the CDR3 is TGTGCCAGCAGTTCCGTACTAGCCAAAAACAGTCAGTACTTC.